The source of this T cell receptor beta chain is a study of cytomegalovirus exposure and HLA in healthy donors. Concerning this clone itself: The antigen is unknown.

The ends were cut back, 3 bases at V and 8 bases at J, with 14 bases in the middle. The CDR3 has 14 amino acids. Per germline, CDR1 SGHTA and CDR2 FQGNSA. The study ran its PCR with 60 Vbeta and 13 Jbeta primers. Assay used: immunoSEQ multiplex PCR; TCRdb lists only in-frame clones, some missing. This table has 140,000 or so clones, about 84% appearing once. Study conclusions and caveats: Follow-up analysis seemed to connect common viral pathogens with several of the most significant clusters identified. TCR beta sequences reportedly predicted the HLA-A and HLA-B alleles of most subjects accurately. Some TCR beta chains (more than 150 of them) were listed as cytomegalovirus-associated.

Donors were ostensibly healthy at sampling, although undocumented immune exposures were probable. The TCR sequence derives from a woman under 30 in good health and CMV-seropositive. This chain joins TRBV7-2 and TRBJ2-1; perhaps TRBD2 as D (6 bases). The specimen was PBMCs. The CDR3 is CASSFQGTGDEQFF. For the CDR3, the DNA is TGTGCCAGCAGCTTCCAAGGGACGGGGGATGAGCAGTTCTTC.